The next 13 T cell receptor beta chains were all read from a single sample in a study of blood T cell repertoires in COVID-19 (dated by TCRdb to about 2020). Library prep was done by the immunoSEQ multiplex PCR assay. The clones in this table, taken by TCRdb from immuneACCESS, are in-frame only. Not every clone is retained; where verified, under half of the shortfall comes from an unresolved V gene, and the cause of the rest is unknown. The table for this sample lists 90,000 to 130,000 clones; about 80% of them were counted only once. Just over 4% of the sample comes from the top ten. Material: peripheral blood. Source of these receptors: a woman between 70 and 85 years old with acute or convalescent COVID-19.

The rearrangement uses TRBV2 and TRBJ2-3; D is possibly TRBD2 (5 bases). The germline V gene encodes CDR1 SNHLY and CDR2 FYNNEI. CDR3 length: 17 amino acids. Trimming shortened V by 4 bases and J by 1 base, and 18 bases separated the two germline ends. CDR3: CASSGRTGSWGTDTQYF. CDR3 DNA sequence: TGTGCCAGCAGTGGCCGTACGGGATCCTGGGGCACAGATACGCAGTATTTT.

V gene TRBV27 combines with J gene TRBJ2-7, with D possibly TRBD2 on 5 matching bases. Looked up from germline, CDR1 is MNHEY and CDR2 is SMNVEV (reference sequence). The CDR3 runs to 12 residues. V was clipped by 7 bases and J by 5 bases, with 12 bases between them. CDR3 in amino acids: CASIRKGDEQYF. In DNA, the CDR3 is TGTGCCAGCATTCGGAAGGGAGACGAGCAGTACTTC.

This clone was found a few times. This chain links TRBV2 with TRBJ1-1; 8 nucleotides line up with TRBD1. Germline values: CDR1 SNHLY, CDR2 FYNNEI. This CDR3 has 17 amino acids. V dropped 2 bases and J dropped 7; count of bases not matched to a gene: 15. CDR3 sequence reads: CASSERDRLRVRSEAFF. The DNA for the CDR3 is TGTGCCAGCAGTGAAAGGGACAGGTTGCGCGTCAGGAGTGAAGCTTTCTTT. The full variable domain, its missing parts supplied by reference TRBV2 and TRBJ1-1, is EPEVTQTPSHQVTQMGQEVILRCVPISNHLYFYWYRQILGQKVEFLVSFYNNEISEKSEIFDDQFSVERPDGSNFTLKIRSTKLEDSAMYFCASSERDRLRVRSEAFFGQGTRLTVV.

The rearrangement uses TRBV7-3 and TRBJ2-2; 7 bases are a match to TRBD1. CDR1 and CDR2 from the germline V gene are SGHTA and FQGTGA. Losses at the gene ends were 5 bases for V and 8 bases for J; bases not matched to a gene: 5. The CDR3 length is 13 residues. The CDR3 reads CASSRDSQGELFF. CDR3 in DNA: TGTGCCAGCAGCCGGGACAGCCAGGGGGAGCTGTTTTTT.

V usage is TRBV24-1 and J usage is TRBJ2-1, with TRBD2 identical over 11 bases. CDR1 and CDR2 from the germline V gene are KGHDR and SFDVKD. Trimming took 5 bases from V and 7 from J; bases not matched to a gene: 6. The CDR3 consists of 15 residues. The CDR3, as DNA: TGTGCCACCAGTGGGCTAGCGGGGGGCCCAAATGAGCAGTTCTTC. It specifies CATSGLAGGPNEQFF.

The V and J genes are TRBV6-5 and TRBJ1-2; possible D gene TRBD1, 6 bases. Trimming left V 4 bases short and J 4 bases short, with 13 bases between. CDR1 and CDR2 (germline): MNHEY, SVGAGI. The CDR3 has 14 amino acids. Here the CDR3 reads CASSFADRPYGYTF. Written as DNA, the CDR3 is TGTGCCAGCAGTTTCGCGGACAGACCCTATGGCTACACCTTC.

This chain links TRBV15 with TRBJ1-3; 8 nucleotides line up with TRBD1. Looked up from germline, CDR1 is LNHNV and CDR2 is YYDKDF (reference sequence). The length of the CDR3 is 15 residues. The ends lost 1 base at V and 4 bases at J; junction bases unmatched: 3. CDR3 in DNA: TGTGCCACCAGCAGAGCCGGGACAGGAGGAAACACCATATATTTT. This codes for CATSRAGTGGNTIYF.

The chain has TRBV6-1 and TRBJ1-1; TRBD1 might be the D (5 bases). In germline, CDR1 is MNHNS, CDR2 SASEGT. Trimming took 2 bases from V and 12 from J, leaving 10 bases between them. CDR3 length: 11 residues. This CDR3 is CASSERGGTFF. In nucleotides, the CDR3 is TGTGCCAGCAGTGAAAGGGGTGGTACTTTCTTT.

The chain couples TRBV14 to TRBJ1-3, with 7 nucleotides matching TRBD1. The CDR3 has 16 residues. The J segment lost 2 bases and the V segment lost 4 bases, leaving 8 bases of the junction unmatched. Germline V gene data show CDR1 as SGHDN and CDR2 as FVKESK. CDR3: CASSRPGTEAGNTIYF. Here the CDR3 DNA reads TGTGCCAGCAGCCGACCCGGGACAGAAGCTGGAAACACCATATATTTT.

Regarding this clone: A read error may account for a junction end that differs from germline. The J gene is TRBJ1-2, the V gene TRBV29-1; D gene uncertain. This CDR3 is built from 12 residues. Germline V gene sequence: CDR1 SQVTM, CDR2 ANQGSEA. CDR3 loop: CSVEDERGSRPW. CDR3 DNA sequence: TGCAGCGTTGAAGATGAACGGGGTTCGAGACCTTGG.

The CDR3 sequence is CASSFGTSGGTGELFF. As DNA, the CDR3 is TGTGCCAGCAGCTTCGGGACTAGCGGGGGGACCGGGGAGCTGTTTTTT. The chain carries TRBV7-6 and TRBJ2-2; 15 positions match TRBD2. Germline V gene data show CDR1 as SGHVS and CDR2 as FNYEAQ. The CDR3 runs to 16 residues. V lost 3 bases to trimming and J lost 5 bases; unmatched junction nucleotides: 1.

V and J are TRBV18 and TRBJ1-2; 8 nucleotides match TRBD1. J lost 2 bases, V lost 3 bases, and 5 bases had no gene match. CDR1 and CDR2 (germline): KGHSH, LQKENI. The CDR3 has 15 residues. The CDR3 DNA reads TGTGCCAGCTCACCGTTCGGACAGGGAAACTATGGCTACACCTTC. Translating gives CASSPFGQGNYGYTF. The whole variable domain, remainder taken from reference TRBV18 and TRBJ1-2, is NAGVMQNPRHLVRRRGQEARLRCSPMKGHSHVYWYRQLPEEGLKFMVYLQKENIIDESGMPKERFSAEFPKEGPSILRIQQVVRGDSAAYFCASSPFGQGNYGYTFGSGTRLTVV.

V usage is TRBV29-1 and J usage is TRBJ1-6; 9 nucleotides agree with TRBD1. With V trimmed by 5 bases and J by 13 bases, 18 bases remained unmatched. The germline V gene encodes CDR1 SQVTM and CDR2 ANQGSEA. The CDR3 loop spans 16 amino acids. The CDR3 DNA is TGCAGCGTTTCCTATGGGGTCGGAGGGACAGGGAGTCCCCTCCACTTT. It yields the protein CSVSYGVGGTGSPLHF.